These 23 T cell receptor beta chains came from one sample sequenced in a study of blood T cell repertoires in COVID-19. Profiled with immunoSEQ multiplex PCR; TCRdb holds only in-frame clones, not every one. The table lists a few hundred thousand clones, approximately 89% of them singletons. Material for sequencing was peripheral blood. The receptor source for this set is a woman aged 25-40 years with COVID-19, enrolled during active disease.

This clone was picked up one time. V gene TRBV29-1 combines with J gene TRBJ2-3, with TRBD1 matching over 7 bases. This CDR3 is built from 14 residues. V gave up 4 bases and J gave up 3 bases; unmatched junction bases: 7. The germline CDR1 and CDR2 sequences are SQVTM and ANQGSEA. The CDR3, as DNA: TGCAGCGTTGGCCGACAGGGCAGGACAGATACGCAGTATTTT. Encoded protein: CSVGRQGRTDTQYF.

CDR3 sequence reads: CASSYYSRVYQETQYF. The CDR3 region has the DNA TGTGCCAGCAGTTACTATAGCAGGGTGTACCAAGAGACCCAGTACTTC. The rearrangement uses TRBV6-5 and TRBJ2-5, with a possible D match to TRBD1 (5 bases). The ends were cut back, 1 base at V and 0 bases at J, with 12 bases in the middle. The CDR3 length is 16 residues. The germline gives CDR1 MNHEY, CDR2 SVGAGI.

This chain links TRBV19 with TRBJ1-2; TRBD1 matches 10 bases. The CDR3 runs 16 residues. Germline CDR1 reads LNHDA; CDR2 reads SQIVND (reference sequence). Unmatched junction bases numbered 20, after V lost 9 bases and J lost 10 bases. The CDR3 spells CASHPPGQGMDSAYTF. The DNA of the CDR3 is TGTGCCAGCCACCCCCCGGGACAGGGGATGGATTCGGCCTACACCTTC.

The CDR3 is CASTLVGTYNSPLHF. In DNA form, the CDR3 reads TGTGCCAGCACCTTGGTGGGCACCTATAATTCACCCCTCCACTTT. The chain recombines TRBV6-5 with TRBJ1-6, with D uncertain. The germline V gene has CDR1 MNHEY and CDR2 SVGAGI. Trimming took off 7 bases at V and 2 bases at J, with 12 bases between the two ends. This CDR3 is 15 amino acids long.

The chain carries TRBV6-6 and TRBJ2-7; 8 nucleotides line up with TRBD2. The V gene end was trimmed by 6 bases and the J gene end by 1 base; junction bases not matched to a gene: 5. The CDR3 contains 14 residues. Germline CDR1 MNHNY, CDR2 SVGAGI (reference sequence). The CDR3 loop reads CASRLREGSYEQYV. The CDR3 DNA is TGTGCCAGCAGGTTACGGGAGGGATCCTACGAGCAGTACGTC.

The V gene is TRBV6-5, the J gene TRBJ1-4, with 7 bases identical to TRBD1. Germline CDR1 is MNHEY and CDR2 is SVGAGI. Germline trimming cut 5 bases from V and 8 bases from J; bases unmatched to any gene: 8. The CDR3 runs to 14 residues. The CDR3 reads CASSRGLLEEKLFF. The CDR3, as DNA: TGTGCCAGCAGTAGGGGGCTGTTAGAGGAAAAACTGTTTTTT.

The chain recombines TRBV7-2 with TRBJ2-7, with 12 bases identical to TRBD2. The germline gives CDR1 SGHTA, CDR2 FQGNSA. V lost 6 bases, J lost 2 bases, and 2 bases stayed unmatched. CDR3 length equals 14 residues. The CDR3 DNA reads as TGTGCCAGCAGTAGGACTAGCGGGGCCTACGAGCAGTACGTC. It yields the protein CASSRTSGAYEQYV.

This chain links TRBV7-9 with TRBJ2-7; 8 bases are shared with TRBD1. CDR1 and CDR2 (germline): SEHNR, FQNEAQ (reference sequence). V lost 4 bases, J lost 6 bases, and 2 bases stayed unmatched. The CDR3 has 12 residues. The CDR3 sequence: CASSWTGLEQYF. In DNA, the CDR3 is TGTGCCAGCAGCTGGACAGGGCTCGAGCAGTACTTC.

J is TRBJ1-2 and V is TRBV5-1, with 8 bases identical to TRBD1. J gave up 8 bases and V 4 bases, and 10 bases lay outside the gene matches. This CDR3 spans 14 amino acids. Germline V gene lookup returns CDR1 SGHRS and CDR2 YFSETQ. CDR3 coding DNA: TGCGCCAGCAGCGGACAGGGACGGCGTGGCGGCTACACCTTC. It encodes CASSGQGRRGGYTF.

The chain employs TRBV3-1 (or the pseudogene TRBV3-2) and TRBJ1-4; TRBD1 matches at 7 bases. V shed 2 bases, J shed 10 bases, and the junction held 10 bases outside the gene matches. CDR3 length equals 15 residues. Looked up from germline, CDR1 is LGHDT and CDR2 is YNNKEL (reference sequence). In nucleotides, the CDR3 is TGTGCCAGCAGCCAATCCTCGGCAGGGGGGAGAAAACTGTTTTTT. Protein product: CASSQSSAGGRKLFF.

The chain is built from TRBV13 and TRBJ2-7, with D perhaps matching TRBD2 (6 bases). The CDR3 is 15 amino acids. Trimming took off 5 bases at V and 9 bases at J, with 23 bases between the two ends. CDR1 and CDR2 (germline): PRHDT, FYEKMQ (reference sequence). This chain's CDR3 is CASSQVEGTQSVQYF. The CDR3 nucleotides read TGTGCCAGCAGCCAAGTGGAGGGCACTCAAAGTGTGCAGTACTTC.

The CDR3 spells CASSTTGSSYNEQFF. CDR3 sequence (DNA): TGTGCCAGTAGTACAACAGGAAGCTCCTACAATGAGCAGTTCTTC. The rearrangement links TRBV19 to TRBJ2-1; weak D call: TRBD1 (5 bases). The length of the CDR3 is 15 residues. Trimming took off 4 bases at V and 0 bases at J, with 10 bases between the two ends. Germline CDR1 is LNHDA and CDR2 is SQIVND (reference sequence).

J is TRBJ1-2 and V is TRBV9, with no clear D. V lost 0 bases, J lost 4 bases, and 7 bases lay in between. Germline-derived CDR1 and CDR2 are SGDLS and YYNGEE. This CDR3 comprises 13 residues. The CDR3 loop reads CASSVGGSYGYTF. The CDR3, as DNA: TGTGCCAGCAGCGTAGGCGGGTCCTATGGCTACACCTTC.

This chain uses TRBV12-3 or TRBV12-4 with TRBJ1-5, with D uncertain. V gave up 5 bases and J gave up 5 bases, with 10 bases separating them. CDR3 length equals 13 residues. For the CDR3, the DNA is TGTGCCAGCAGTACCCCGGGGTATCAGCCCCAGCATTTT. This encodes CASSTPGYQPQHF.

CDR3 DNA: TGTGCCAGCAGTTACCTAGGAATCTCTGGAAACACCATATATTTT. It yields the protein CASSYLGISGNTIYF. V usage is TRBV6-6 and J usage is TRBJ1-3; D not resolved. The CDR3 covers 15 residues. CDR1 and CDR2 from the germline V gene are MNHNY and SVGAGI (reference sequence). V shed 2 bases and J shed 0 bases, with 8 bases lying between them.

The gene calls are TRBV5-1 and TRBJ1-1; D uncertain. Trimming stripped 2 bases from V and 0 bases from J, with 8 bases between. The CDR3 is 14 residues long. Germline values: CDR1 SGHRS, CDR2 YFSETQ. CDR3 loop: CASSFRDMNTEAFF. CDR3 nucleotides: TGCGCCAGCAGCTTCCGGGATATGAACACTGAAGCTTTCTTT.

The rearrangement links TRBV5-6 to TRBJ2-5, with 11 nucleotides matching TRBD2. Looked up from germline, CDR1 is SGHDT and CDR2 is YYEEEE. Germline trimming cut 4 bases from V and 7 bases from J; bases unmatched to any gene: 9. This CDR3 is 15 amino acids long. The CDR3 nucleotides read TGTGCCAGCAGCCCCGGGACTAGCGGCACGGGGACCCAGTACTTC. Translation gives CASSPGTSGTGTQYF.

The chain joins TRBV19 to TRBJ2-5; 7 bases map to TRBD1. J gave up 0 bases and V 5 bases, and 6 bases lay outside the gene matches. The CDR3 extends over 15 amino acids. The germline CDR1 and CDR2 sequences are LNHDA and SQIVND (reference sequence). The CDR3 loop reads CASSYRGEDQETQYF. The CDR3 nucleotides read TGTGCCAGTAGTTACAGGGGTGAGGACCAAGAGACCCAGTACTTC.

The chain has TRBV11-3 and TRBJ2-3, with 9 bases aligning to TRBD1. Germline CDR1 reads SGHNT; CDR2 reads YENEEA. Trimming cost V 5 bases and J 2 bases; bases outside gene matches: 11. The CDR3 sequence is 17 residues long. The CDR3 protein is CASSQRTGQGFTDTQYF. CDR3 sequence (DNA): TGTGCCAGCAGCCAGCGGACCGGACAGGGGTTCACAGATACGCAGTATTTT. The full variable domain, completed using reference TRBV11-3 and TRBJ2-3, is EAGVVQSPRYKIIEKKQPVAFWCNPISGHNTLYWYLQNLGQGPELLIRYENEEAVDDSQLPKDRFSAERLKGVDSTLKIQPAELGDSAVYLCASSQRTGQGFTDTQYFGPGTRLTVL.

This chain links TRBV6-2 or TRBV6-3 with TRBJ1-5; 9 bases agree with TRBD1. Germline V gene sequence: CDR1 MNHEY, CDR2 SVGEGT. The CDR3 sequence is 18 residues long. The J segment lost 4 bases and the V segment lost 4 bases, leaving 14 bases of the junction unmatched. As DNA, the CDR3 is TGTGCCAGCAGTTCTATCCTCCGGGACAGGGTTGGGAATCAGCCCCAGCATTTT. This translates into CASSSILRDRVGNQPQHF.

The rearrangement links TRBV14 to TRBJ2-3; possibly TRBD1 for D (5 bases). V shed 4 bases and J shed 4 bases, with 15 bases lying between them. CDR3 length: 15 residues. Per germline, CDR1 SGHDN and CDR2 FVKESK. CDR3 amino acids: CASSPQGRVADTQYF. The DNA of the CDR3 is TGTGCCAGCAGCCCCCAGGGTCGGGTCGCAGATACGCAGTATTTT. The complete variable domain, with remaining parts taken from reference TRBV14 and TRBJ2-3, reads EAGVTQFPSHSVIEKGQTVTLRCDPISGHDNLYWYRRVMGKEIKFLLHFVKESKQDESGMPNNRFLAERTGGTYSTLKVQPAELEDSGVYFCASSPQGRVADTQYFGPGTRLTVL.

The rearrangement uses TRBV11-2 and TRBJ2-3; 8 bases agree with TRBD2. The ends lost 4 bases at V and 2 bases at J; junction bases unmatched: 8. This CDR3 is 16 amino acids long. Germline V gene data show CDR1 as SGHAT and CDR2 as FQNNGV. This CDR3 reads CASSSLSGGTTDTQYF. In DNA form, the CDR3 reads TGTGCCAGCAGCTCCCTGTCGGGGGGGACCACAGATACGCAGTATTTT. Full variable domain (missing parts from reference TRBV11-2 and TRBJ2-3): EAGVAQSPRYKIIEKRQSVAFWCNPISGHATLYWYQQILGQGPKLLIQFQNNGVVDDSQLPKDRFSAERLKGVDSTLKIQPAKLEDSAVYLCASSSLSGGTTDTQYFGPGTRLTVL.

The chain recombines TRBV20-1 with TRBJ2-7; no clear D. This CDR3 comprises 10 residues. Germline CDR1 reads DFQATT; CDR2 reads SNEGSKA (reference sequence). CDR3: CRPESYEQYV. The DNA for the CDR3 is TGCAGACCAGAATCGTACGAGCAGTACGTC.